The clone carrying this TCR beta chain was seen only a few times. The antigen is unknown. The read terminates 3 residues ahead of where the CDR3 ends, so the germline J gene completes it. This CDR3 has 16 residues. V was clipped by 6 bases and J by 6 bases; unmatched bases: 11. This record belongs to a study of T cell clonality in common variable immunodeficiency. Study-level results: Reportedly, TCR beta sequences from common variable immunodeficiency showed fewer deletions and N-nucleotide insertions.

Here immunoSEQ multiplex PCR was the method, and the copy in TCRdb shows in-frame clones only, minus some. The sample includes approximately 29,000 clones, none of them occurring once. This chain uses TRBV23-1 with TRBJ2-5, with 12 nucleotides matching TRBD2. TRBV23-1 is an ORF for which the function is uncertain. Sequenced: peripheral blood mononuclear cells. This TCR was sampled from a human donor with common variable immunodeficiency. CDR3 protein: CASRRTGLAGSQTQYF. Partial CDR3 DNA: TGCGCCAGCAGACGAACCGGACTAGCGGGGAGTCAGACC.